This T cell receptor (beta chain) comes out of a study of blood T cell repertoires in COVID-19. Produced via immunoSEQ multiplex PCR; TCRdb's table is partial and in-frame only. This table has 200,000 or so clones, 70% to 85% appearing once. The germline V gene has CDR1 KGHDR and CDR2 SFDVKD. CDR3 size: 15 residues. Unmatched junction bases numbered 11, after V lost 1 base and J lost 10 bases. The origin of this receptor is a woman in her thirties with acute or convalescent COVID-19. The V gene is TRBV24-1, the J gene TRBJ1-2; 7 positions agree with TRBD1. The specimen was peripheral blood. CDR3 nucleotides: TGTGCCACCAGTGATTTCCAAGGGGACAGCACTGCCTACACCTTC. Encoded protein: CATSDFQGDSTAYTF.